The T cell receptor beta chain under discussion was sequenced for a study of spatial heterogeneity in lung cancer. Study-level information: More beta-chain than alpha-chain sequences were consistently detected.

As for time point: sample taken at primary tumor resection. The sequenced material consisted of unsorted whole RNA from tumor, nontumor lung or frozen PBMC. Patients with untreated early-stage non-small cell lung cancer, numbering approximately 70, were the donors. Only a few counts were recorded for this clonotype. Its specificity is not known. The study, taken as a whole, reports: Detection of ubiquitous tumor TCRs in blood was higher at resection than follow-up.

The CDR3 has 13 residues. CDR1 is GTSNPN and CDR2 is SVGIG in the germline V gene (reference sequence). V lost 0 bases to trimming and J lost 6 bases, with 11 bases between them. Each TCR cDNA molecule bore a unique molecular identifier. MiXCR, applied by TCRdb to the 5' RACE reads, yields one record per CDR3 protein. Among just under 95,000 distinct CDR3 sequences listed, approximately 12% were seen once. The TCR sequence derives from a male donor with early-stage non-small cell lung cancer. The chain combines TRBV30 with TRBJ1-1; D is undetermined. The sequencing used PBMCs, collected at surgery. CDR3 nucleotide sequence: TGTGCCTGGAGTGTACTTTCAAGTCCTGAAGCTTTCTTT. Its translation is CAWSVLSSPEAFF.